This T cell receptor beta chain emerged from a study of blood T cell repertoires in COVID-19 (dated by TCRdb to the early 2020s). As for the study more broadly: Samples covering the acute and convalescent phases of COVID-19 were provided by collaborators in the United States, Italy and Spain. The samples were drawn from two sources: the first 160 participants of the ongoing ImmuneRACE study, and 1,254 subjects contributed by 6 global collaborators. The material from the prospective study consisted of cDNA or gDNA derived from T cells, B-cell-depleted T cells, or PBMCs. Subjects who had been exposed to COVID-19, were actively infected with it, or had recovered from it provided the deeply sampled blood TCRbeta repertoires that made up the dataset. The sample metadata nearly always contained a de-identified subject ID, COVID-19 status, age in years and sex. HLA class I and class II types, where available, came from metadata supplied by the sample provider rather than from assay-based typing. The repertoires were released in a freely available public database intended as a resource for research on the immune response to SARS-CoV-2.

The germline V gene yields KGHDR for CDR1 and SFDVKD for CDR2. The CDR3 goes from the cysteine to the phenylalanine over 13 residues. CDR3 DNA only is kept here, 39 bases in frame from base 1. After removal of 12 bases from V and 3 bases from J, the junction retains 6 bases not matched to a gene. This clone was seen a few times. Its specific antigen is unknown. No per-base quality is available; no much larger clone lies one base away. In Seattle, one collaborating source enrolled patients while the infection was active and tracked those patients longitudinally over the course of disease. The collaborating institutions used their own protocols to collect whole blood in K2EDTA tubes. For TCRbeta analysis, collaborators shipped samples in one of three forms: frozen whole blood, isolated PBMCs, or DNA extracted from either of those sample types. Here is what the overall study found, with its caveats: How much clinical and demographic metadata was included differed by source and by participant, and the metadata was provided uncurated.

TCRbeta CDR3 regions were amplified from genomic DNA using the immunoSEQ Assay, a bias-controlled multiplex PCR. As for the original processing: The number of nucleated cells in each sample was estimated by amplification of reference gene primers within the assay. To quantify the absolute abundance of each unique TCRbeta CDR3 rearrangement, sequence reads were collapsed and filtered. For each sample, productive Simpson clonality was calculated as the square root of Simpson's diversity index over productive rearrangements. TCRdb re-hosts the immuneACCESS table, in-frame sequences only. Its copies lack some clones; in the studies checked, an unresolved V gene accounts for under half of them, and the cause for the rest is not known. V and J calls and clone size are copied from that table; D and trimming were computed from the DNA. This sample is represented by about 190,000 clones; about 80% of them were singletons. The ten largest clones capture approximately 7.8% of the sample.

This clonotype was sampled from a woman aged 60-75 years with COVID-19, enrolled during active disease. Input material: peripheral blood. The V gene is TRBV24-1 and the J gene is TRBJ1-4; 7 bases in between match TRBD1. The bases are TGTGCCCCCACCGGGACAGCTAATGAAAAACTGTTTTTT. This encodes CAPTGTANEKLFF.